This T cell receptor (beta chain) was obtained from a study of graft-versus-host responses after intestinal transplantation. This CDR3 has 15 amino acids. V shed 1 base and J shed 6 bases, with 14 bases lying between them. Germline V gene data show CDR1 as SGHDN and CDR2 as FVKESK. The time point here: postoperative day 105 after intestinal transplantation (dayNNNN = postoperative day). Using immunoSEQ multiplex PCR, the repertoire was profiled, and TCRdb retains in-frame clones only, with some absent. The profile covers over 9,000 clones, with approximately 93% appearing a single time and 3% to 3.5% taken by the ten largest.

The starting material was PBMCs, obtained 105 days after intestinal transplantation. This clonotype was obtained from a human patient who received an intestinal transplant, so some T cells may come from the graft donor. This chain uses TRBV14 with TRBJ2-3; D perhaps matches TRBD2 (6 bases). The CDR3 DNA follows: TGTGCCAGCAGCCAAGGCGCACTAGCAGCTGATACGCAGTATTTT. Residues: CASSQGALAADTQYF.